This T cell receptor (beta chain) originates from a study of blood T cell repertoires in COVID-19 (dated by TCRdb to 2020 to 2022). Regarding the study in general: Samples covering the acute and convalescent phases of COVID-19 were provided by collaborators in the United States, Italy and Spain. The material from the prospective study consisted of cDNA or gDNA derived from T cells, B-cell-depleted T cells, or PBMCs. A freely available public database, intended as a resource for researchers studying the immune response to SARS-CoV-2, is where the repertoires were released. HLA class I and class II types, where available, came from metadata supplied by the sample provider rather than from assay-based typing. The samples were drawn from two sources: the first 160 participants of the ongoing ImmuneRACE study, and approximately 1,300 subjects contributed by 6 global collaborators. The dataset comprised deeply sampled blood TCRbeta repertoires from subjects exposed to, actively infected with, or recovered from COVID-19. A de-identified subject ID, COVID-19 status, age in years and sex were almost always included in the sample metadata. Beyond this particular receptor, the publication reports: Clinical and demographic metadata were provided uncurated, with the amount varying by source and participant.

The immunoSEQ Assay, a bias-controlled multiplex PCR, was used to amplify TCRbeta CDR3 regions from genomic DNA. The paper's data handling went like this. Within the assay, amplification of reference gene primers was used to estimate how many nucleated cells each sample contained. Sequence reads were collapsed and filtered to measure the absolute abundance of every unique TCRbeta CDR3 rearrangement. For each sample, productive Simpson clonality was calculated as the square root of Simpson's diversity index over productive rearrangements. TCRdb obtained this table from immuneACCESS and retained in-frame rearrangements with V and J assigned. These tables miss some clones; where compared with another copy, unresolved V genes account for less than half of the shortfall, and the remainder is unexplained. Clone size and V and J calls were adopted from that table, with D and trimming inferred from the DNA. The sample contains under 150,000 clones, about 88% of them found a single time. The ten largest clones capture roughly 2.3% of the sample.

Counted from cysteine to phenylalanine, this CDR3 has 17 amino acids. The retained sequence is limited to the CDR3, 51 bases, with the frame set at the first base. V ends up 6 bases short and J 2 bases short, with an unmatched junction base count of 4. CDR1 and CDR2 (SNHLY, FYNNEI) derive from the germline V gene. Concerning this clone itself: The target of this receptor is not known. It has no much larger one-base neighbor in the sample; base qualities were not kept.

Participants in the prospective study were aged roughly 18 to 89 years, lived in 24 United States geographic areas, and enrolled through a virtual design. Cohort assignment in the prospective study relied on participant-reported clinical history from a screening survey and a study questionnaire. Recovered participants in ImmuneRACE Cohort 3 were defined as having two consecutive negative NP/OP PCR tests, clearance from a healthcare professional, or resolution of symptoms. In the prospective study, mobile phlebotomists collected whole blood, serum and a nasopharyngeal or oropharyngeal swab from each participant. Participants in the prospective study had the option to provide additional blood draws and questionnaires over a roughly two-month period. Blood samples from the prospective study were shipped frozen or at room temperature prior to DNA extraction.

The sequenced sample consisted of PBMCs or T cells enriched from blood (not recorded which). This TCR derives from a woman between 50 and 59 years old who had recovered from COVID-19. The chain is encoded by TRBV2 joined to TRBJ2-2, and 15 junctional nucleotides match TRBD2. Read as DNA, the sequence is TGTGCCAGCAGCCCGGGACTAGCGGGGGGAAACACCGGGGAGCTGTTTTTT. This is translated as CASSPGLAGGNTGELFF.